This TCR beta chain was profiled in a study of blood T cell repertoires in COVID-19. CDR1 and CDR2 (germline): SEHNR, FQNEAQ (reference sequence). The CDR3 runs to 14 residues. With V trimmed by 5 bases and J by 7 bases, 9 bases remained unmatched. This table comes from immunoSEQ multiplex PCR, and its TCRdb copy is limited to in-frame clones, with some not included. This sample has approximately 120,000 clones, with less than 90% found just once. This chain joins TRBV7-9 and TRBJ1-2; TRBD1 matches at 8 bases. The sequenced sample was PBMCs or T cells enriched from blood (not recorded which). This TCR was sampled from a man aged 30 to 39 who had recovered from COVID-19. CDR3 sequence (DNA): TGTGCCAGCAGCACGCAGGGGGCAAGGGTTGGCTACACCTTC. Its protein product is CASSTQGARVGYTF.